The 22 T cell receptor beta chains listed next were all sequenced from one sample in a study of cytomegalovirus exposure and HLA in healthy donors. Profiling relied on immunoSEQ multiplex PCR, and the TCRdb table lists in-frame clones only, not all of them. This sample yields approximately 280,000 clones, of which around 87% are seen a single time; approximately 0.9% belongs to the top ten. Sequenced sample: PBMCs. Receptors originate from a woman under 30 in good health and CMV-seronegative.

The chain carries TRBV5-1 and TRBJ2-5; 8 bases are shared with TRBD2. CDR1 is SGHRS and CDR2 is YFSETQ in the germline V gene. V lost 5 bases and J lost 3; bases outside the gene matches: 6. This CDR3 contains 14 residues. Here the CDR3 DNA reads TGCGCCAGCAGTTACGTAGCGGGAAAAGAGACCCAGTACTTC. Translated, it gives CASSYVAGKETQYF.

The rearrangement uses TRBV11-2 and TRBJ2-1, with 9 bases aligning to TRBD2. V lost 2 bases and J lost 5; bases outside the gene matches: 13. Germline V gene data show CDR1 as SGHAT and CDR2 as FQNNGV. The CDR3 contains 18 residues. CDR3 DNA: TGTGCCAGCAGCTTATTTCTCAGGAGCGGGAGGACCGACAATGAGCAGTTCTTC. Translating it yields CASSLFLRSGRTDNEQFF. The full variable domain, completed using reference TRBV11-2 and TRBJ2-1, is EAGVAQSPRYKIIEKRQSVAFWCNPISGHATLYWYQQILGQGPKLLIQFQNNGVVDDSQLPKDRFSAERLKGVDSTLKIQPAKLEDSAVYLCASSLFLRSGRTDNEQFFGPGTRLTVL.

This rearrangement joins TRBV30 to TRBJ2-1; 7 positions agree with TRBD2. This CDR3 spans 15 amino acids. The germline gives CDR1 GTSNPN, CDR2 SVGIG (reference sequence). V dropped 7 bases and J dropped 10; count of bases not matched to a gene: 19. For the CDR3, the DNA is TGTGCCTCTACTCCCAGAGGGAGGGTTTCGGGGGAGCAGTTCTTC. Translating it yields CASTPRGRVSGEQFF. The full variable domain, rest sourced from reference TRBV30 and TRBJ2-1, is SQTIHQWPATLVQPVGSPLSLECTVEGTSNPNLYWYRQAAGRGLQLLFYSVGIGQISSEVPQNLSASRPQDRQFILSSKKLLLSDSGFYLCASTPRGRVSGEQFFGPGTRLTVL.

This clone was observed once. The rearrangement uses TRBV6-5 and TRBJ2-7; TRBD2 matches at 9 bases. Per the germline V gene, CDR1 is MNHEY and CDR2 is SVGAGI. The ends lost 2 bases at V and 6 bases at J; junction bases unmatched: 8. This CDR3 is built from 15 residues. Here the CDR3 DNA reads TGTGCCAGCAGTTACCCCGGGCGCGGGAGGGGCGAGCAGTACTTC. Protein: CASSYPGRGRGEQYF.

The chain couples TRBV4-1 to TRBJ2-1, with 13 bases lining up with TRBD2. V shed 4 bases, J shed 7 bases, and the junction held 4 bases outside the gene matches. The CDR3 has 15 residues. Germline V lookup: CDR1 MGHRA, CDR2 YSYEKL. CDR3 protein: CASSRTSGSWNEQFF. For the CDR3, the DNA is TGCGCCAGCAGCCGGACTAGCGGGAGCTGGAATGAGCAGTTCTTC.

This clone has a single count. The rearrangement links TRBV15 to TRBJ2-2, with D perhaps TRBD2 (6 bases). Trimming removed 8 bases from V and 1 base from J, with 11 bases in between. CDR1 is LNHNV, CDR2 YYDKDF, per germline (reference sequence). The CDR3 contains 14 residues. The CDR3 sequence is CATRGTVNTGELFF. The CDR3 DNA is TGTGCCACCCGGGGGACGGTGAACACCGGGGAGCTGTTTTTT.

This sequence joins TRBV27 and TRBJ2-7; 7 positions agree with TRBD2. The junction had 6 bases not matched to a gene; V was cut back by 5 bases and J by 5 bases. CDR1 and CDR2 (germline): MNHEY, SMNVEV (reference sequence). The CDR3 covers 13 residues. CDR3 in amino acids: CASSLWGGDEQYF. CDR3 DNA sequence: TGTGCCAGCAGTCTGTGGGGGGGGGACGAGCAGTACTTC.

This clone turned up a few times. In nucleotides, the CDR3 is TGTGCCAGCAGTCGAGGGACAGGACGAATCTATGGCTACACCTTC. Its protein is CASSRGTGRIYGYTF. The rearrangement links TRBV28 to TRBJ1-2, with 8 bases identical to TRBD1. Germline CDR1 and CDR2: MDHEN and SYDVKM. The CDR3 spans 15 residues. With V trimmed by 5 bases and J by 4 bases, 9 bases remained unmatched.

The V gene is TRBV5-1, the J gene TRBJ2-5, with D possibly TRBD2 on 5 matching bases. Per germline, CDR1 SGHRS and CDR2 YFSETQ. The CDR3 is 13 amino acids. Trimming removed 5 bases at V and 2 bases at J, with 10 bases between. The DNA of the CDR3 is TGCGCCAGCAGGGATAGCGAACAAGAGACCCAGTACTTC. Amino acid sequence: CASRDSEQETQYF.

The chain employs TRBV6-1 and TRBJ2-3, with 8 bases fitting TRBD1. V was clipped by 5 bases and J by 4 bases; unmatched bases: 5. Germline CDR1 reads MNHNS; CDR2 reads SASEGT. The CDR3 is made up of 14 amino acids. CDR3 in DNA: TGTGCCAGCAGTAAGAGACAGGGGCCAGATACGCAGTATTTT. It yields the protein CASSKRQGPDTQYF.

The DNA of the CDR3 is TGTGCCAGCACCCGGACAGGGGGAACTCGGGGCAATGAGCAGTTCTTC. Its translation is CASTRTGGTRGNEQFF. The chain couples TRBV7-8 to TRBJ2-1; 10 positions match TRBD1. The CDR3 has 16 residues. The germline gives CDR1 SGHVS, CDR2 FQNEAQ. V shed 7 bases, J shed 6 bases, and the junction held 12 bases outside the gene matches.

The genes are TRBV4-1 and TRBJ1-2; D perhaps matches TRBD1 (5 bases). V was pared by 0 bases and J by 2 bases, with 10 bases between. The CDR3 is 15 residues long. Per the germline V gene, CDR1 is MGHRA and CDR2 is YSYEKL. CDR3 nucleotides: TGCGCCAGCAGCCAAGAGGCAGGGCCGAACTATGGCTACACCTTC. As protein: CASSQEAGPNYGYTF.

Of note for this clone: This CDR3 is also generated by other DNA sequences in the sample. V and J are TRBV27 and TRBJ1-5; TRBD1 is a possible D gene (6 bases). CDR1 is MNHEY and CDR2 is SMNVEV in the germline V gene (reference sequence). V dropped 6 bases and J dropped 7 bases, with 16 bases sitting between them. The CDR3 sequence is 14 residues long. The CDR3 DNA reads TGTGCCAGCAGCCTTACAGGGTCTGACCAGCCCCAGCATTTT. This translates into CASSLTGSDQPQHF.

The chain employs TRBV5-6 and TRBJ2-7, with TRBD2 identical over 14 bases. With 4 bases clipped from V and 7 bases from J, the junction kept 4 bases outside the gene matches. The germline gives CDR1 SGHDT, CDR2 YYEEEE. This CDR3 comprises 14 residues. Here the CDR3 DNA reads TGTGCCAGCAGCCCGGGACTAGCGGGAGTTGAGCAGTACTTC. Amino acid sequence: CASSPGLAGVEQYF. Filled out from reference TRBV5-6 and TRBJ2-7, the complete variable domain reads DAGVTQSPTHLIKTRGQQVTLRCSPKSGHDTVSWYQQALGQGPQFIFQYYEEEERQRGNFPDRFSGHQFPNYSSELNVNALLLGDSALYLCASSPGLAGVEQYFGPGTRLTVT.

The genes are TRBV25-1 and TRBJ2-1, with 8 bases matching TRBD2. V was clipped by 2 bases and J by 0 bases; unmatched bases: 3. Germline V gene lookup returns CDR1 MGHDK and CDR2 SYGVNS. The CDR3 runs to 16 residues. The CDR3 region has the DNA TGTGCCAGCAGTGAACACAGCGGGGGCTCCTACAATGAGCAGTTCTTC. The encoded protein is CASSEHSGGSYNEQFF.

The CDR3 DNA sequence: TGTGCCAGCAGTTTCCCACCAGGAGAGCAGTACTTC. It specifies CASSFPPGEQYF. The V and J genes are TRBV27 and TRBJ2-7; no reliable D call. CDR1 and CDR2 from the germline V gene are MNHEY and SMNVEV (reference sequence). The CDR3 is made up of 12 amino acids. V was cut by 3 bases and J by 7 bases, with 10 bases left in between.

This CDR3 reads CASSPAEPVRLNGYTF. CDR3 in DNA: TGTGCCAGCTCACCAGCCGAACCGGTCCGTCTGAATGGCTACACCTTC. The rearrangement joins TRBV18 to TRBJ1-2; no firm D call. This CDR3 is built from 16 residues. Trimming cost V 2 bases and J 6 bases, with 19 bases left between them. Per germline, CDR1 KGHSH and CDR2 LQKENI.

This clone has just one count. The gene calls are TRBV14 and TRBJ1-1; no firm D call. CDR3 length equals 13 residues. Germline CDR1 and CDR2: SGHDN and FVKESK. V was shortened by 1 base and J by 10 bases, with 13 bases between the two germline ends. This chain's CDR3 is CASSQVQFHGAFF. In nucleotides, the CDR3 is TGTGCCAGCAGCCAAGTACAGTTTCATGGAGCTTTCTTT.

This clone appeared a single time. V and J are TRBV27 and TRBJ2-1; D is possibly TRBD1 (5 bases). Trimming took 5 bases from V and 6 from J, leaving 8 bases between them. Germline V lookup: CDR1 MNHEY, CDR2 SMNVEV (reference sequence). The CDR3 loop spans 12 amino acids. The CDR3 DNA sequence: TGTGCCAGCAGTCCCCAGGGCAATGAGCAGTTCTTC. Translated: CASSPQGNEQFF.

In DNA form, the CDR3 reads TGCAGCGTGACACGACGCCTATCTAACTATGGCTACACCTTC. Residues: CSVTRRLSNYGYTF. The gene calls are TRBV29-1 and TRBJ1-2; no reliable D call. There are 14 residues in the CDR3. Trimming removed 6 bases from V and 0 bases from J, with 14 bases in between. Germline V gene lookup returns CDR1 SQVTM and CDR2 ANQGSEA.

The rearrangement links TRBV9 to TRBJ1-2; the D is unclear. The CDR3 sequence is 15 residues long. Between the trimmed V and J ends, which lost 3 bases and 2 bases, there was a span of 14 bases. The germline gives CDR1 SGDLS, CDR2 YYNGEE. DNA of the CDR3: TGTGCCAGCAGCGCCCTTCAGACTGTGAACTATGGCTACACCTTC. Its translation is CASSALQTVNYGYTF. Full variable domain (rest looked up from reference TRBV9 and TRBJ1-2): DSGVTQTPKHLITATGQRVTLRCSPRSGDLSVYWYQQSLDQGLQFLIQYYNGEERAKGNILERFSAQQFPDLHSELNLSSLELGDSALYFCASSALQTVNYGYTFGSGTRLTVV.

V is TRBV7-2 and J is TRBJ2-1, with D possibly TRBD1 on 6 matching bases. Germline CDR1 reads SGHTA; CDR2 reads FQGNSA. The germline V and J ends were trimmed by 1 base and 8 bases, with 12 bases remaining between them. The CDR3 extends over 14 amino acids. The CDR3 sequence is CASSLDRAVDEQFF. CDR3 DNA: TGTGCCAGCAGCTTAGACAGGGCTGTAGATGAGCAGTTCTTC.